This TCR beta chain is from a study of identical twins. Study conclusions and caveats: Monozygotic twin pairs showed more out-of-frame TCR alpha sharing than models estimated.

This clonotype has more than one count but fewer than ten. Its antigen remains unidentified. TCRdb re-called the 5' RACE reads with MiXCR, one entry per CDR3 protein. The data contain hundreds of thousands of distinct CDR3 sequences, under 25% of them singletons. Trimming removed 6 bases from V and 9 bases from J, with 18 bases in between. The CDR3 runs to 14 residues. Separately, the same data were catalogued under a study of yellow fever vaccine responses in identical twins.

The specimen sequenced was CD4+ T cells sorted from blood. This receptor was identified in a young woman in good health. This rearrangement joins TRBV12-3 or TRBV12-4 to TRBJ2-1; D is perhaps TRBD1 or TRBD2 (5 bases each). CDR3 residues: CASSRDHSRGEQFF. The CDR3 region has the DNA TGTGCCAGCAGCCGGGACCATTCCCGCGGTGAGCAGTTCTTC.